The 32 T cell receptor beta chains below were found in one sample sequenced in a study of cytomegalovirus exposure and HLA in healthy donors. The PCR had 60 Vbeta and 13 Jbeta primers. Profiling relied on immunoSEQ multiplex PCR, and the TCRdb table lists in-frame clones only, not all of them. Of 100,000 to 150,000 clones in the sample, 73% were seen once. Sequenced material: PBMCs. The receptors here all came from a man aged 55 to 70 in good health and CMV-seropositive.

The chain recombines TRBV6-1 with TRBJ1-4, with a weak D call TRBD1 (5 bases). V lost 4 bases to trimming and J lost 10 bases, with 13 bases between them. CDR3 size: 13 residues. The germline V gene has CDR1 MNHNS and CDR2 SASEGT. As DNA, the CDR3 is TGTGCCAGCAGTGGACAGAGGTCCGGAAAACTGTTTTTT. Protein: CASSGQRSGKLFF.

The chain joins TRBV28 to TRBJ1-2; 7 nucleotides match TRBD1. The germline V gene has CDR1 MDHEN and CDR2 SYDVKM. V gave up 4 bases and J gave up 2 bases; unmatched junction bases: 7. The CDR3 is made up of 15 amino acids. Here the CDR3 DNA reads TGTGCCAGCAGTTCTGGACAGGCTAAAAACTATGGCTACACCTTC. Its translation: CASSSGQAKNYGYTF.

This chain links TRBV30 with TRBJ1-2, with D unclear. CDR1 and CDR2 from the germline V gene are GTSNPN and SVGIG (reference sequence). V lost 2 bases and J 3 bases, leaving 13 bases between the germline ends. There are 14 residues in the CDR3. The CDR3 DNA sequence: TGTGCCTGGAGTCTTGCTAGAATTGACTATGGCTACACCTTC. Translation: CAWSLARIDYGYTF.

The rearrangement links TRBV6-1 to TRBJ1-4; D unclear. The CDR3 has 15 amino acids. Germline loops: CDR1 MNHNS, CDR2 SASEGT. Trimming pared 5 bases from V and 0 bases from J, leaving 10 bases between. The CDR3 nucleotides are TGTGCCAGCAGTCCCGGTTCTGCAACTAATGAAAAACTGTTTTTT. The encoded protein is CASSPGSATNEKLFF.

CDR3 DNA: TGTGCCAGCAGTCAGGGGGGACCGGAAGAAAAACTGTTTTTT. It is translated as CASSQGGPEEKLFF. The genes are TRBV28 and TRBJ1-4; 7 bases align to TRBD1. The CDR3 runs 14 residues. J was trimmed by 8 bases and V by 5 bases; bases with no gene match: 8. Germline V gene data show CDR1 as MDHEN and CDR2 as SYDVKM.

This clone has a single count. The J gene is TRBJ1-5, the V gene TRBV16, with D unresolved. Per the germline V gene, CDR1 is KGHSY and CDR2 is FQNENV. V was pared by 0 bases and J by 7 bases, with 16 bases between. CDR3 length equals 16 residues. CDR3 in DNA: TGTGCCAGCAGCCAATCTGGTGACAACTCGAGACAGCCCCAGCATTTT. Translated: CASSQSGDNSRQPQHF.

The rearrangement uses TRBV29-1 and TRBJ2-3, with a possible D match to TRBD2 (5 bases). Germline V CDR1 and CDR2: SQVTM, ANQGSEA. The length of the CDR3 is 15 residues. V was clipped by 0 bases and J by 1 base, with 11 bases between them. As DNA, the CDR3 is TGCAGCGTTGAAGATCGAGGGCGGGGCACAGATACGCAGTATTTT. Translation gives CSVEDRGRGTDTQYF.

This clone has only a few counts. The CDR3 DNA sequence: TGTGCCAGCAGTCAAAACAGCGGCTCACTAGAAAAACTGTTTTTT. Its protein product is CASSQNSGSLEKLFF. This chain joins TRBV6-5 and TRBJ1-4; no firm D call. This CDR3 has 15 amino acids. Germline V gene data show CDR1 as MNHEY and CDR2 as SVGAGI. The V end was cut by 5 bases, the J end by 8 bases, with 18 bases between.

The V gene is TRBV5-4, the J gene TRBJ2-7; 11 bases match TRBD1. Germline V gives CDR1 SGHNT, CDR2 YYREEE (reference sequence). The CDR3 runs 14 residues. The junction had 6 bases not matched to a gene; V was cut back by 4 bases and J by 6 bases. In nucleotides, the CDR3 is TGTGCCAGCAGCCCCGGGACAGGGGGAGGCGAGCAGTACTTC. Residues: CASSPGTGGGEQYF.

The chain uses TRBV19 and TRBJ1-6, with a possible D match to TRBD1 (5 bases). With 10 bases removed from V and 7 bases from J, the gap between germline ends came to 14 bases. Germline V lookup: CDR1 LNHDA, CDR2 SQIVND (reference sequence). The CDR3 totals 13 residues. The CDR3 DNA follows: TGTGCCATTCGCGGGGACGGGAATTCACCCCTCCACTTT. It specifies CAIRGDGNSPLHF.

V and J are TRBV27 and TRBJ2-5; 13 bases are a match to TRBD2. The J call may be incorrect, as the DNA end agrees better with TRBJ2-7. The germline V gene has CDR1 MNHEY and CDR2 SMNVEV (reference sequence). This CDR3 spans 15 amino acids. The CDR3 nucleotides read TGTGCCAGCAGGGGACTAGCGGGGCCTGGGGTCGAGCAGTACTTC. Protein: CASRGLAGPGVEQYF.

The chain carries TRBV2 and TRBJ1-5; 10 bases fit TRBD1. V shed 8 bases and J 3 bases; nucleotides not matched to a gene: 7. The germline gives CDR1 SNHLY, CDR2 FYNNEI. The CDR3 is 15 residues long. As DNA, the CDR3 is TGTGCCAGCGGAAAGACAGGGGGCACCAATCAGCCCCAGCATTTT. It specifies CASGKTGGTNQPQHF.

V gene TRBV7-6 combines with J gene TRBJ1-2, with 12 bases lining up with TRBD1. Germline V gene lookup returns CDR1 SGHVS and CDR2 FNYEAQ. Trimming at V came to 0 bases and at J to 7 bases, leaving 3 bases not matched to a gene. This CDR3 has 15 residues. This chain's CDR3 is CASSLAGQGAGGYTF. CDR3 in DNA: TGTGCCAGCAGCTTAGCGGGACAGGGGGCTGGTGGCTACACCTTC.

The J gene is TRBJ1-1, the V gene TRBV6-6; no clear D gene. Germline values: CDR1 MNHNY, CDR2 SVGAGI (reference sequence). V dropped 2 bases and J dropped 3 bases, with 7 bases sitting between them. The CDR3 is made up of 13 amino acids. CDR3 DNA: TGTGCCAGCAGTTACCCTCGGGACACTGAAGCTTTCTTT. Amino acid sequence: CASSYPRDTEAFF.

V gene TRBV6-4 combines with J gene TRBJ2-2; unclear D gene. The CDR3 length is 16 residues. Germline V gene sequence: CDR1 MRHNA, CDR2 SNTAGT. V was clipped by 6 bases and J by 0 bases, with 14 bases between them. Written as DNA, the CDR3 is TGTGCCAGCAGCCCGAATGGTGGCTCGAACACCGGGGAGCTGTTTTTT. Amino acids: CASSPNGGSNTGELFF.

A few counts support this clone. CDR3 loop: CASSAAGQLTDTQYF. In DNA form, the CDR3 reads TGTGCCAGTAGTGCCGCGGGACAGCTCACAGATACGCAGTATTTT. The chain has TRBV19 and TRBJ2-3; a possible D gene is TRBD1 (7 bases). The germline V gene encodes CDR1 LNHDA and CDR2 SQIVND (reference sequence). CDR3 length: 15 residues. The V gene lost 5 bases and the J gene lost 2 bases, with 14 bases spanning the gap. The full variable domain, its missing parts supplied by reference TRBV19 and TRBJ2-3, is DGGITQSPKYLFRKEGQNVTLSCEQNLNHDAMYWYRQDPGQGLRLIYYSQIVNDFQKGDIAEGYSVSREKKESFPLTVTSAQKNPTAFYLCASSAAGQLTDTQYFGPGTRLTVL.

This chain uses TRBV5-1 with TRBJ2-4; D may be TRBD1 (5 bases). Trimming removed 4 bases at V and 8 bases at J, with 13 bases between. Looked up from germline, CDR1 is SGHRS and CDR2 is YFSETQ. CDR3 size: 13 residues. The CDR3 sequence: CASSPDITDIQYF. The CDR3 nucleotides are TGCGCCAGCAGCCCGGACATAACGGACATTCAGTACTTC.

The chain carries TRBV6-1 and TRBJ2-5; 9 bases are a match to TRBD2. The CDR3 contains 16 residues. Germline V lookup: CDR1 MNHNS, CDR2 SASEGT. V trimming: 1 base; J trimming: 1 base; junction bases outside the gene matches: 4. The CDR3 DNA reads as TGTGCCAGCAGTGAAGACCAGCGGGGGGTCCAAGAGACCCAGTACTTC. It translates to CASSEDQRGVQETQYF.

The CDR3 DNA sequence: TGTGCCAGCACCCGAGGACAGGGGACCTATGGCTACACCTTC. This gives the protein CASTRGQGTYGYTF. The chain combines TRBV5-4 with TRBJ1-2, with 9 bases lining up with TRBD1. This CDR3 is 14 amino acids long. V lost 6 bases, J lost 4 bases, and 7 bases stayed unmatched. Germline V gene lookup returns CDR1 SGHNT and CDR2 YYREEE (reference sequence). Full variable domain (outside the CDR3, taken from reference TRBV5-4 and TRBJ1-2): ETGVTQSPTHLIKTRGQQVTLRCSSQSGHNTVSWYQQALGQGPQFIFQYYREEENGRGNFPPRFSGLQFPNYSSELNVNALELDDSALYLCASTRGQGTYGYTFGSGTRLTVV.

The chain has TRBV28 and TRBJ1-3; no firm D call. From germline, CDR1 is MDHEN and CDR2 SYDVKM. This CDR3 is 12 amino acids long. V lost 9 bases and J lost 4, with 10 bases in between. CDR3 amino acids: CASGRGGNTIYF. CDR3 bases: TGTGCCAGTGGACGGGGAGGAAACACCATATATTTT.

This rearrangement joins TRBV7-3 to TRBJ1-1; D might be TRBD1 (5 bases). V dropped 5 bases and J dropped 0 bases, with 10 bases sitting between them. The germline V gene encodes CDR1 SGHTA and CDR2 FQGTGA. The length of the CDR3 is 14 residues. CDR3 sequence: CASSPGHMNTEAFF. The CDR3 coding sequence is TGTGCCAGCAGCCCAGGGCACATGAACACTGAAGCTTTCTTT. The complete variable domain, with remaining parts taken from reference TRBV7-3 and TRBJ1-1, reads GAGVSQTPSNKVTEKGKYVELRCDPISGHTALYWYRQSLGQGPEFLIYFQGTGAADDSGLPNDRFFAVRPEGSVSTLKIQRTERGDSAVYLCASSPGHMNTEAFFGQGTRLTVV.

This chain uses TRBV5-4 with TRBJ2-5; TRBD2 matches 13 bases. Germline CDR1 is SGHNT and CDR2 is YYREEE (reference sequence). The J segment lost 2 bases and the V segment lost 5 bases, leaving 9 bases of the junction unmatched. The CDR3 is made up of 17 amino acids. The chain's CDR3 is CASSSGTSGDAQETQYF. The CDR3 coding sequence is TGTGCCAGCAGTTCCGGGACTAGCGGGGATGCACAAGAGACCCAGTACTTC.

This clone was observed a handful of times. The chain is built from TRBV6-5 and TRBJ2-7, with D perhaps TRBD1 (6 bases). The CDR3 loop spans 14 amino acids. Germline V gene lookup returns CDR1 MNHEY and CDR2 SVGAGI. Between the trimmed V and J ends, which lost 2 bases and 7 bases, there was a span of 15 bases. This CDR3 is CASSYDRSPWEQYF. The DNA for the CDR3 is TGTGCCAGCAGTTACGACAGGTCTCCCTGGGAGCAGTACTTC.

The chain carries TRBV27 and TRBJ1-6, with D possibly matching TRBD1 (5 bases). The germline V gene encodes CDR1 MNHEY and CDR2 SMNVEV (reference sequence). Between the trimmed V and J ends, which lost 5 bases and 9 bases, there was a span of 20 bases. The CDR3 is made up of 16 amino acids. The CDR3 reads CASSAPGNVAASPLHF. CDR3 nucleotide sequence: TGTGCCAGCAGTGCTCCAGGGAACGTTGCTGCTTCACCCCTCCACTTT.

The chain recombines TRBV19 with TRBJ2-7, with TRBD1 matching 9 bases. Germline values: CDR1 LNHDA, CDR2 SQIVND (reference sequence). Trimming removed 3 bases from V and 5 bases from J; junction bases left unmatched: 14. The CDR3 has 17 residues. The chain's CDR3 is CASSIRDRVKFFHEQYF. DNA for the CDR3: TGTGCCAGTAGTATTCGGGACAGGGTTAAATTTTTCCACGAGCAGTACTTC.

The rearrangement links TRBV4-2 to TRBJ1-6; 7 bases are a match to TRBD1. V shed 7 bases and J 7 bases; nucleotides not matched to a gene: 10. CDR1 LGHNA and CDR2 YNFKEQ come from the germline V gene. This CDR3 is built from 15 residues. The CDR3 sequence: CASTLPGTANSPLHF. The CDR3 DNA reads as TGTGCCAGCACCCTACCCGGGACAGCCAATTCACCCCTCCACTTT.

The rearrangement joins TRBV6-4 to TRBJ2-5; D may be TRBD2 (7 bases). V lost 3 bases to trimming and J lost 4 bases, with 12 bases between them. The CDR3 contains 14 residues. The V gene's germline CDR1 is MRHNA and CDR2 SNTAGT. CDR3 region: CASSESGGAETQYF. The CDR3 coding sequence is TGTGCCAGCAGTGAATCGGGGGGCGCAGAGACCCAGTACTTC.

Turning to this clone: At one end the junction does not follow the germline gene, possibly because of a read error. The chain links TRBV7-9 to TRBJ1-1; D is ambiguous. Germline CDR1 reads SEHNR; CDR2 reads FQNEAQ (reference sequence). This CDR3 has 13 amino acids. CDR3 DNA sequence: TGTTCCAGCAGCTTATCACAGAACACTGAAGCTTTCTTT. Protein sequence: CSSSLSQNTEAFF. The complete variable domain, with remaining parts taken from reference TRBV7-9 and TRBJ1-1, reads DTGVSQNPRHKITKRGQNVTFRCDPISEHNRLYWYRQTLGQGPEFLTYFQNEAQLEKSRLLSDRFSAERPKGSFSTLEIQRTEQGDSAMYLCSSSLSQNTEAFFGQGTRLTVV.

The gene calls are TRBV29-1 and TRBJ2-5; 12 bases are shared with TRBD1. The junction had 7 bases not matched to a gene; V was cut back by 6 bases and J by 5 bases. The CDR3 runs 14 residues. Germline V gene lookup returns CDR1 SQVTM and CDR2 ANQGSEA. As DNA, the CDR3 is TGCAGCGTCGCCGGGACAGGGGGCGTGGAGACCCAGTACTTC. This gives the protein CSVAGTGGVETQYF.

The chain is built from TRBV4-1 and TRBJ1-1; D is ambiguous. V shed 0 bases and J shed 0 bases, with 8 bases lying between them. CDR3 length: 15 amino acids. CDR1 and CDR2 from the germline V gene are MGHRA and YSYEKL. CDR3 sequence (DNA): TGCGCCAGCAGCCAAGAGAGGGAAATGAACACTGAAGCTTTCTTT. Protein sequence: CASSQEREMNTEAFF.

The chain joins TRBV6-5 to TRBJ2-3; a weak D match, TRBD2 (6 bases). The CDR3 totals 15 residues. Germline V CDR1 and CDR2: MNHEY, SVGAGI. Trimming stripped 10 bases from V and 4 bases from J, with 21 bases between. The CDR3 loop is CATRRTSRRADTQYF. The CDR3 bases are TGTGCCACCCGGAGGACATCCCGGAGGGCAGATACGCAGTATTTT.

The chain joins TRBV29-1 to TRBJ2-3; D possibly corresponds to TRBD1 (5 bases). This CDR3 has 13 residues. V lost 4 bases to trimming and J lost 3 bases, with 11 bases between them. CDR1 SQVTM and CDR2 ANQGSEA come from the germline V gene. CDR3 loop: CSVAREGTDTQYF. CDR3 nucleotide sequence: TGCAGCGTTGCCAGGGAAGGGACAGATACGCAGTATTTT.